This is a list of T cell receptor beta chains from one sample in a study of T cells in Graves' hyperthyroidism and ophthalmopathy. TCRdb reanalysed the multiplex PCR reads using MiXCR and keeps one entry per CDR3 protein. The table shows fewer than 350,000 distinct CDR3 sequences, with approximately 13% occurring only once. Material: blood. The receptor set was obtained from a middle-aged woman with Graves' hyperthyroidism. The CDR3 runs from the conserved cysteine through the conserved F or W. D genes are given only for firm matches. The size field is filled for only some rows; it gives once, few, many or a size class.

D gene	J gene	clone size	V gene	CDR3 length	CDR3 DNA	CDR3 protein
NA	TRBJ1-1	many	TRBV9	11	TGTGCCAGCAGCGTATCCACTGAAGCTTTCTTT	CASSVSTEAFF
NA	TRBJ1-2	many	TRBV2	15	TGTGCCAGCAGTGAAGTCGGACAGCAGGGAGAAGGCTACACCTTC	CASSEVGQQGEGYTF
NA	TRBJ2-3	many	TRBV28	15	TGTGCCAGCAGCACTCCCACTACTAGCACAGATACGCAGTATTTT	CASSTPTTSTDTQYF
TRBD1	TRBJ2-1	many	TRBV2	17	TGTGCCAGCAGTGAAACGGTCGGGACAGGTTATTACAATGAGCAGTTCTTC	CASSETVGTGYYNEQFF
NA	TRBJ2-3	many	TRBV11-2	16	TGTGCCAGCAGCTTAGTTAGGGCGGGCAGCACAGATACGCAGTATTTT	CASSLVRAGSTDTQYF
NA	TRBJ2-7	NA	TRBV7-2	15	TGTGCCAGCAGCTTAGCGGGGGGGGCCAACTACGAGCAGTACTTC	CASSLAGGANYEQYF
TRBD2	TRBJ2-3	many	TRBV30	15	TGTGCCTGGAAACGAGGCGGGGGGGGCACAGATACGCAGTATTTT	CAWKRGGGGTDTQYF
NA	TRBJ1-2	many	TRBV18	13	TGTGCCAGCTCACCAAAAGGGCTGAGTGGCTACACCTTC	CASSPKGLSGYTF
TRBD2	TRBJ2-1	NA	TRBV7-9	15	TGTGCCAGCAGCTTACCCAGCGGGACCTCCAATGAGCAGTTCTTC	CASSLPSGTSNEQFF
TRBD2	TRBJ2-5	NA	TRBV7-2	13	TGTGCCAGCCTAGCGGGGATCCAAGAGACCCAGTACTTC	CASLAGIQETQYF
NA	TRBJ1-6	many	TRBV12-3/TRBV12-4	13	TGTGCCAGCAGCCGGACAGCTAATTCACCCCTCCACTTT	CASSRTANSPLHF
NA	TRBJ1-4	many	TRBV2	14	TGTGCCAGCAGTGAGTACAGGGAAGGTGAAAAACTGTTTTTT	CASSEYREGEKLFF
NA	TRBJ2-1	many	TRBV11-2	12	TGTGCCAGCAGCTTAGATCGGGATGAGCAGTTCTTC	CASSLDRDEQFF
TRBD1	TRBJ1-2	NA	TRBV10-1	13	TGCGCCAGCAGTGTTACAGGGGACTATGGCTACACCTTC	CASSVTGDYGYTF
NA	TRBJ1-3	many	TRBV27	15	TGTGCCAGCAGTTTAAAGGCAGGGCCGGGAAACACCATATATTTT	CASSLKAGPGNTIYF
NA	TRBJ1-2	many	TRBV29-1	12	TGCAGCGCCTCGACAGACAACTATGGCTACACCTTC	CSASTDNYGYTF
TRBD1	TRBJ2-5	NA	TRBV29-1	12	TGCAGCGTCTCCCAGGGGGCAGAGACCCAGTACTTC	CSVSQGAETQYF
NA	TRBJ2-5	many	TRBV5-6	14	TGTGCCAGCAGCTTCAGGGGGGGGGAAGAGACCCAGTACTTC	CASSFRGGEETQYF
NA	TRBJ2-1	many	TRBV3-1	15	TGTGCCAGCAGCCGGGCAGGAGCCGCCTACAATGAGCAGTTCTTC	CASSRAGAAYNEQFF
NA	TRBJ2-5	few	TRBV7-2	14	TGTGCCAGCAGCTTAGAAACGGTCGGGCAGGCCCAGTACTTC	CASSLETVGQAQYF
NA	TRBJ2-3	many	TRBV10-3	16	TGTGCCATCAGAGCTATTCGGGGACGGGATCCAGCTACGCAGTATTTT	CAIRAIRGRDPATQYF